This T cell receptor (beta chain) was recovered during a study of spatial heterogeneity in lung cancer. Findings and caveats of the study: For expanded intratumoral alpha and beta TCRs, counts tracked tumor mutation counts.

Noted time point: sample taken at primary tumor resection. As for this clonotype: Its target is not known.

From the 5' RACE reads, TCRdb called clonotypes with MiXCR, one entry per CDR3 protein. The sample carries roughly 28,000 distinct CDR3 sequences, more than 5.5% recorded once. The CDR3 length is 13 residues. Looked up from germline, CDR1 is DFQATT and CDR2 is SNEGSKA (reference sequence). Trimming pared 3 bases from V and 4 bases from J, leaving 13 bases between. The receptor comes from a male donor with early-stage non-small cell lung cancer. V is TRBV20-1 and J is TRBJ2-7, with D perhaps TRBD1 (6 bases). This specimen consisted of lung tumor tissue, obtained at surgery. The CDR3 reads CSASGTTLYEQYF. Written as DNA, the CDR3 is TGCAGTGCTAGTGGGACAACCCTTTACGAGCAGTACTTC.